The next 9 T cell receptor beta chains were all read from a single sample in a study of beta chain features in type 1 diabetes. General observations from the study: Among patients with Type 1 diabetes, TCRB CDR3s were moderately but significantly shorter in every one of the four CD4+ subsets.

Their antigens remain unidentified. Expressed TCRB transcripts were sequenced, since all the RNA that had been isolated was reverse transcribed. The method was immunoSEQ multiplex PCR; TCRdb's version includes in-frame clones alone and lacks a portion of them. Counted here are 600,000 to 700,000 clones, roughly 12% occurring once; the ten biggest clones make up roughly 0.11%. Sequencing was performed on naive CD4+ T cells from blood. These receptors were obtained from a man under 40 with type 1 diabetes.

On this clone itself: This sample includes further DNA sequences coding for the same CDR3. The chain employs TRBV18 and TRBJ2-7, with D possibly being TRBD2 (6 bases). Trimming stripped 2 bases from V and 3 bases from J, with 8 bases between. The CDR3 runs to 13 residues. Germline CDR1 and CDR2: KGHSH and LQKENI. CDR3 region: CASSPGRDYEQYF. CDR3 DNA sequence: TGTGCCAGCTCACCAGGGCGGGACTACGAGCAGTACTTC.

The chain joins TRBV28 to TRBJ2-3; D not resolved. Germline V CDR1 and CDR2: MDHEN, SYDVKM. The CDR3 spans 12 residues. The ends were cut back, 3 bases at V and 5 bases at J, with 6 bases in the middle. DNA of the CDR3: TGTGCCAGCAGTTTTCCCCTAGATACGCAGTATTTT. Translated: CASSFPLDTQYF.

The chain links TRBV6-6 to TRBJ1-2; D not resolved. Trimming shortened V by 6 bases and J by 7 bases, and 18 bases separated the two germline ends. This CDR3 has 14 amino acids. From germline, CDR1 is MNHNY and CDR2 SVGAGI (reference sequence). The CDR3 coding sequence is TGTGCCAGCAGCCCCGATCCCGGTTCGAGTGGCTACACCTTC. Residues: CASSPDPGSSGYTF.

This clone occurred a few times. The V gene is TRBV5-1, the J gene TRBJ2-3; D may be TRBD1 or TRBD2 (6 bases each). The germline V gene encodes CDR1 SGHRS and CDR2 YFSETQ. Trimming removed 2 bases at V and 5 bases at J, with 12 bases between. The CDR3 runs 14 residues. The CDR3 sequence: CASSLDRRGDTQYF. The DNA of the CDR3 is TGCGCCAGCAGCTTAGACAGGAGGGGAGATACGCAGTATTTT. Full variable domain (remainder filled in from reference TRBV5-1 and TRBJ2-3): KAGVTQTPRYLIKTRGQQVTLSCSPISGHRSVSWYQQTPGQGLQFLFEYFSETQRNKGNFPGRFSGRQFSNSRSEMNVSTLELGDSALYLCASSLDRRGDTQYFGPGTRLTVL.

In this sample, this clone turned up a few times. V is TRBV6-5 and J is TRBJ1-5; 11 bases align to TRBD1. The ends lost 4 bases at V and 7 bases at J; junction bases unmatched: 6. Per the germline V gene, CDR1 is MNHEY and CDR2 is SVGAGI. This CDR3 is 15 amino acids long. The CDR3 bases are TGTGCCAGCAGTTCCCGGACAGGGGGCCGACAGCCCCAGCATTTT. Translating gives CASSSRTGGRQPQHF.

This clone has only a few counts. The gene calls are TRBV9 and TRBJ2-5; no clear D gene. V lost 0 bases to trimming and J lost 4 bases, with 7 bases between them. The CDR3 runs to 13 residues. Germline V gene sequence: CDR1 SGDLS, CDR2 YYNGEE. The CDR3 is CASSVAVAETQYF. Written as DNA, the CDR3 is TGTGCCAGCAGCGTAGCTGTCGCAGAGACCCAGTACTTC.

The chain carries TRBV25-1 and TRBJ1-2; D unresolved. With 5 bases removed from V and 3 bases from J, the gap between germline ends came to 13 bases. Germline lookup yields CDR1 MGHDK and CDR2 SYGVNS. The CDR3 has 14 residues. CDR3 DNA sequence: TGTGCCAGCAGTTACAGCGGGGAGGACTATGGCTACACCTTC. Protein product: CASSYSGEDYGYTF.

The table lists this clone with a few counts. The chain links TRBV28 to TRBJ2-7; 8 nucleotides agree with TRBD1. Germline V gene lookup returns CDR1 MDHEN and CDR2 SYDVKM. The CDR3 totals 14 residues. The ends lost 7 bases at V and 4 bases at J; junction bases unmatched: 9. CDR3 region: CASTEDRERYEQYF. CDR3 nucleotide sequence: TGTGCCAGCACCGAGGACAGGGAAAGGTACGAGCAGTACTTC. The full variable domain, its missing parts supplied by reference TRBV28 and TRBJ2-7, is DVKVTQSSRYLVKRTGEKVFLECVQDMDHENMFWYRQDPGLGLRLIYFSYDVKMKEKGDIPEGYSVSREKKERFSLILESASTNQTSMYLCASTEDRERYEQYFGPGTRLTVT.

The genes are TRBV7-9 and TRBJ2-2, with D maybe TRBD2 (5 bases). Germline-derived CDR1 and CDR2 are SEHNR and FQNEAQ (reference sequence). V shed 3 bases and J shed 3 bases, with 5 bases lying between them. This CDR3 comprises 13 residues. CDR3 in amino acids: CASSLGDTGELFF. In nucleotides, the CDR3 is TGTGCCAGCAGCTTGGGAGACACCGGGGAGCTGTTTTTT.